These 27 T cell receptor beta chains were sequenced from one sample in a study of T cell responses to AZD1222 COVID-19 vaccine. The protocol was immunoSEQ multiplex PCR, while the TCRdb copy is restricted to in-frame clones and leaves out a portion. The sample has about 190,000 clones, around 91% seen once. This specimen consisted of peripheral blood, obtained on day 0 of AZD1222 vaccination. Every receptor here comes from an adult in good health.

The chain carries TRBV27 and TRBJ1-2, with D perhaps matching TRBD1 (6 bases). Germline values: CDR1 MNHEY, CDR2 SMNVEV (reference sequence). V lost 3 bases to trimming and J lost 4 bases, with 15 bases between them. The CDR3 runs 15 residues. The CDR3 protein is CASSLGGGLAYGYTF. In nucleotides, the CDR3 is TGTGCCAGCAGTTTGGGTGGGGGGCTCGCCTATGGCTACACCTTC.

CDR3 region: CASSPPELAGDTDTQYF. The CDR3 coding sequence is TGTGCCAGCAGCCCTCCCGAACTAGCGGGGGACACAGATACGCAGTATTTT. The chain couples TRBV27 to TRBJ2-3; 11 bases fit TRBD2. Germline V CDR1 and CDR2: MNHEY, SMNVEV (reference sequence). V was clipped by 6 bases and J by 2 bases; unmatched bases: 10. This CDR3 region has 17 residues.

This clone has just one count. The chain employs TRBV5-4 and TRBJ2-3, with 10 bases aligning to TRBD2. From germline, CDR1 is SGHNT and CDR2 YYREEE (reference sequence). Germline trimming cut 0 bases from V and 2 bases from J; bases unmatched to any gene: 6. This CDR3 has 17 amino acids. CDR3 loop: CASSLGSSGGATDTQYF. CDR3 in DNA: TGTGCCAGCAGCTTGGGATCTAGCGGGGGCGCCACAGATACGCAGTATTTT.

This chain connects TRBV14 to TRBJ1-5, with D perhaps matching TRBD1 (6 bases). Germline V CDR1 and CDR2: SGHDN, FVKESK. The V end lost 1 base, the J end lost 7 bases, and 23 bases lay between the germline ends. This CDR3 region has 18 residues. Here the CDR3 DNA reads TGTGCCAGCAGCCAAGCACCGGGACACGCCCCGTACGCCCAGCCCCAGCATTTT. This encodes CASSQAPGHAPYAQPQHF.

V is TRBV19 and J is TRBJ1-4; D is perhaps TRBD1 (5 bases). Germline V gene lookup returns CDR1 LNHDA and CDR2 SQIVND (reference sequence). The CDR3 totals 15 residues. Trimming took 6 bases from V and 0 from J, leaving 11 bases between them. The CDR3 reads CASRGTTATNEKLFF. Here the CDR3 DNA reads TGTGCCAGTAGGGGTACGACAGCAACTAATGAAAAACTGTTTTTT.

The rearrangement links TRBV7-6 to TRBJ2-1; 9 bases are shared with TRBD2. J was trimmed by 3 bases and V by 6 bases; bases with no gene match: 9. The CDR3 has 16 residues. Germline lookup yields CDR1 SGHVS and CDR2 FNYEAQ. For the CDR3, the DNA is TGTGCCAGCAGTATGAACAGCGGGGGGTTCTACAATGAGCAGTTCTTC. It specifies CASSMNSGGFYNEQFF. Based on the CDR3 plus reference TRBV7-6 and TRBJ2-1, the full variable domain is GAGVSQSPRYKVTKRGQDVALRCDPISGHVSLYWYRQALGQGPEFLTYFNYEAQQDKSGLPNDRFSAERPEGSISTLTIQRTEQRDSAMYRCASSMNSGGFYNEQFFGPGTRLTVL.

The V and J genes are TRBV27 and TRBJ2-5; D may match TRBD1 or TRBD2 (6 bases each). The ends were cut back, 8 bases at V and 3 bases at J, with 16 bases in the middle. This CDR3 is 14 amino acids long. Germline-derived CDR1 and CDR2 are MNHEY and SMNVEV (reference sequence). The CDR3 is CASRRGAVEETQYF. As DNA, the CDR3 is TGTGCCAGCCGAAGGGGGGCGGTTGAAGAGACCCAGTACTTC.

The V gene is TRBV25-1, the J gene TRBJ1-2, with D uncertain. Trimming removed 1 base from V and 2 bases from J, with 8 bases in between. Germline V gives CDR1 MGHDK, CDR2 SYGVNS. The CDR3 loop spans 14 amino acids. CDR3: CASSEWADNYGYTF. The CDR3 region has the DNA TGTGCCAGCAGTGAATGGGCGGACAACTATGGCTACACCTTC.

This chain joins TRBV7-3 and TRBJ2-2; 8 bases align to TRBD1. The CDR3 is made up of 14 amino acids. Germline CDR1 SGHTA, CDR2 FQGTGA. V was pared by 7 bases and J by 3 bases, with 4 bases of the junction left unmatched. CDR3 protein: CASTQGAHTGELFF. DNA of the CDR3: TGTGCCAGCACCCAGGGGGCGCACACCGGGGAGCTGTTTTTT.

The genes are TRBV19 and TRBJ1-6; tentative D call: TRBD1 (5 bases). Germline-derived CDR1 and CDR2 are LNHDA and SQIVND (reference sequence). The CDR3 is 16 residues long. The V end lost 2 bases, the J end lost 7 bases, and 15 bases lay between the germline ends. The CDR3 is CASSIKSRGGNSPLHF. In DNA, the CDR3 is TGTGCCAGTAGTATAAAGTCTCGGGGCGGGAATTCACCCCTCCACTTT.

The rearrangement joins TRBV28 to TRBJ2-3, with unresolved D. The germline V gene encodes CDR1 MDHEN and CDR2 SYDVKM. V shed 8 bases and J shed 0 bases, with 9 bases lying between them. The CDR3 is 13 residues long. CDR3 residues: CASRPYSTDTQYF. In nucleotides, the CDR3 is TGTGCCAGCCGACCGTATAGCACAGATACGCAGTATTTT. Full variable domain (remainder filled in from reference TRBV28 and TRBJ2-3): DVKVTQSSRYLVKRTGEKVFLECVQDMDHENMFWYRQDPGLGLRLIYFSYDVKMKEKGDIPEGYSVSREKKERFSLILESASTNQTSMYLCASRPYSTDTQYFGPGTRLTVL.

J is TRBJ2-7 and V is TRBV6-4; D is uncertain. The CDR3 is 12 amino acids. CDR1 is MRHNA, CDR2 SNTAGT, per germline. V was shortened by 4 bases and J by 2 bases, with 6 bases between the two germline ends. The CDR3 sequence is CASSGPPYEQYF. The CDR3 DNA reads TGTGCCAGCAGTGGTCCCCCCTACGAGCAGTACTTC.

V is TRBV5-1 and J is TRBJ1-4; D perhaps matches TRBD1 (5 bases). Between the trimmed V and J ends, which lost 5 bases and 6 bases, there was a span of 17 bases. The CDR3 totals 15 residues. Germline V gene sequence: CDR1 SGHRS, CDR2 YFSETQ. CDR3 sequence reads: CASRGVVGLDEKLFF. The CDR3, as DNA: TGCGCCAGCAGGGGGGTCGTGGGTTTGGATGAAAAACTGTTTTTT.

The V gene is TRBV7-9, the J gene TRBJ2-7, with 9 bases matching TRBD1. This CDR3 spans 14 amino acids. J was trimmed by 2 bases and V by 4 bases; bases with no gene match: 3. Germline CDR1 reads SEHNR; CDR2 reads FQNEAQ (reference sequence). The CDR3, as DNA: TGTGCCAGCAGCTCGAGGGACAGGGCCTACGAGCAGTACTTC. Encoded protein: CASSSRDRAYEQYF.

This clone showed up just once. The chain uses TRBV30 and TRBJ2-3; 10 bases line up with TRBD2. Germline CDR1 reads GTSNPN; CDR2 reads SVGIG (reference sequence). There are 17 residues in the CDR3. J was trimmed by 6 bases and V by 0 bases; bases with no gene match: 12. DNA for the CDR3: TGTGCCTGGAGTGTAACCCGGACTAGCGGCCCCTGGGATACGCAGTATTTT. It encodes CAWSVTRTSGPWDTQYF.

This clone was recorded a few times. V and J are TRBV6-1 and TRBJ2-1; tentatively, D is TRBD1 (6 bases). The CDR3 runs 15 residues. Trimming stripped 0 bases from V and 0 bases from J, with 6 bases between. The germline V gene encodes CDR1 MNHNS and CDR2 SASEGT. The CDR3 coding sequence is TGTGCCAGCAGTGAAGCAGGGGGCTCCTACAATGAGCAGTTCTTC. The encoded protein is CASSEAGGSYNEQFF.

This rearrangement joins TRBV4-1 to TRBJ2-7; no definite D call. The CDR3 runs to 14 residues. Trimming cost V 1 base and J 0 bases, with 7 bases left between them. In germline, CDR1 is MGHRA, CDR2 YSYEKL. CDR3 residues: CASSQVTTSYEQYV. As DNA, the CDR3 is TGCGCCAGCAGCCAAGTGACCACCTCCTACGAGCAGTACGTC.

The V call is TRBV20-1, the J call TRBJ1-1; possibly TRBD1 for D (5 bases). Germline V gene lookup returns CDR1 DFQATT and CDR2 SNEGSKA (reference sequence). Trimming took off 3 bases at V and 0 bases at J, with 14 bases between the two ends. The CDR3 runs 15 residues. The CDR3 protein is CSASGAGPMNTEAFF. CDR3 coding DNA: TGCAGTGCTAGTGGCGCAGGGCCCATGAACACTGAAGCTTTCTTT.

This chain links TRBV6-5 with TRBJ2-7; possibly TRBD2 for D (7 bases). CDR3 length: 13 amino acids. CDR1 MNHEY and CDR2 SVGAGI come from the germline V gene. V lost 5 bases, J lost 3 bases, and 11 bases lay in between. This CDR3 reads CASSRGAGYEQYV. The CDR3 nucleotides are TGTGCCAGCAGTCGGGGGGCCGGCTACGAGCAGTACGTC.

This rearrangement joins TRBV3-1 (or the pseudogene TRBV3-2) to TRBJ1-2; D not certain. V was trimmed by 0 bases and J by 2 bases, leaving 4 bases between them. The germline V gene has CDR1 LGHDT and CDR2 YNNKEL (reference sequence). This CDR3 region has 13 residues. The chain's CDR3 is CASSQDLNYGYTF. The CDR3 nucleotides are TGTGCCAGCAGCCAAGACCTCAACTATGGCTACACCTTC.

The chain links TRBV7-9 to TRBJ1-5; D is unclear. Trimming removed 5 bases at V and 0 bases at J, with 5 bases between. The CDR3 is 13 amino acids. Germline assignment: CDR1 SEHNR and CDR2 FQNEAQ (reference sequence). The CDR3 bases are TGTGCCAGCAGCCAGCATAGCAATCAGCCCCAGCATTTT. Its translation is CASSQHSNQPQHF. The variable domain in full, with the rest retrieved from reference TRBV7-9 and TRBJ1-5, is DTGVSQNPRHKITKRGQNVTFRCDPISEHNRLYWYRQTLGQGPEFLTYFQNEAQLEKSRLLSDRFSAERPKGSFSTLEIQRTEQGDSAMYLCASSQHSNQPQHFGDGTRLSIL.

The chain links TRBV29-1 to TRBJ2-1, with a weak D call TRBD1 (6 bases). Trimming took off 7 bases at V and 9 bases at J, with 16 bases between the two ends. The CDR3 is made up of 12 amino acids. Germline assignment: CDR1 SQVTM and CDR2 ANQGSEA. The CDR3 coding sequence is TGCAGCGCCGTTCCAGGGGTCGGTGAGCAGTTCTTC. Amino acid sequence: CSAVPGVGEQFF.

The gene calls are TRBV19 and TRBJ1-1, with TRBD1 identical over 10 bases. This CDR3 has 14 amino acids. CDR1 LNHDA and CDR2 SQIVND come from the germline V gene (reference sequence). The V and J ends lost 3 bases and 4 bases, in that order; junction bases with no gene match: 2. In nucleotides, the CDR3 is TGTGCCAGTAGTATGGACAGGGGGGTCACTGAAGCTTTCTTT. Residues: CASSMDRGVTEAFF.

The V call is TRBV15, the J call TRBJ2-2, with D uncertain. This CDR3 has 16 residues. V was cut by 0 bases and J by 4 bases, with 12 bases left in between. CDR1 is LNHNV and CDR2 is YYDKDF in the germline V gene (reference sequence). The CDR3 sequence is CATSRDLAGPTGELFF. DNA of the CDR3: TGTGCCACCAGCAGAGATCTGGCAGGACCCACCGGGGAGCTGTTTTTT.

The V and J genes are TRBV6-5 and TRBJ2-5; D unclear. Between the trimmed V and J ends, which lost 8 bases and 5 bases, there was a span of 21 bases. Per germline, CDR1 MNHEY and CDR2 SVGAGI. The CDR3 totals 15 residues. The CDR3, as DNA: TGTGCCAGCGGTCGGGTTACCGGAGTGGAGGAGACCCAGTACTTC. This codes for CASGRVTGVEETQYF.

The rearrangement links TRBV5-4 to TRBJ2-2; D not resolved. V shed 1 base and J shed 3 bases, with 10 bases lying between them. Germline loops: CDR1 SGHNT, CDR2 YYREEE (reference sequence). This CDR3 spans 15 amino acids. CDR3 in DNA: TGTGCCAGCAGCTTGCGGGTTACAGACACCGGGGAGCTGTTTTTT. Translating gives CASSLRVTDTGELFF.

The chain joins TRBV5-8 to TRBJ1-2; D not certain. V lost 0 bases and J lost 3, with 9 bases in between. This CDR3 is built from 14 residues. Germline V CDR1 and CDR2: SGHTS, YDEGEE. CDR3 DNA: TGTGCCAGCAGCTTGGCGGCAGGATACTATGGCTACACCTTC. Translated: CASSLAAGYYGYTF.